Listed here are 12 T cell receptor beta chains from one sample, sequenced in a study of Tregs in tolerant kidney transplant recipients. Produced via immunoSEQ multiplex PCR; TCRdb's table is partial and in-frame only. This table has under 100,000 clones, around nine tenths appearing once. Sequenced sample: CD8+ T cells from blood. The receptors were sampled from a human donor in good health.

This clone has just one count. The chain joins TRBV6-6 to TRBJ2-2; D unresolved. The CDR3 length is 12 residues. Per the germline V gene, CDR1 is MNHNY and CDR2 is SVGAGI (reference sequence). Trimming shortened V by 2 bases and J by 5 bases, and 3 bases separated the two germline ends. As DNA, the CDR3 is TGTGCCAGCAGTTACGGGACCGGGGAGCTGTTTTTT. Amino acids: CASSYGTGELFF.

This clone occurred a few times. This chain links TRBV19 with TRBJ1-2; possible D gene TRBD1, 5 bases. V lost 5 bases, J lost 4 bases, and 17 bases lay in between. The length of the CDR3 is 15 residues. The germline V gene encodes CDR1 LNHDA and CDR2 SQIVND (reference sequence). The CDR3 reads CASSPVGDGIYGYTF. The CDR3 nucleotides read TGTGCCAGTAGTCCTGTGGGGGACGGGATCTATGGCTACACCTTC.

V and J are TRBV7-9 and TRBJ2-1; D is unresolved. V was cut by 6 bases and J by 3 bases, with 15 bases left in between. The CDR3 covers 15 residues. Per the germline V gene, CDR1 is SEHNR and CDR2 is FQNEAQ (reference sequence). The CDR3 DNA is TGTGCCAGCAGTCATACCCAGCTGGGCTACAATGAGCAGTTCTTC. Protein: CASSHTQLGYNEQFF. Variable domain in full (rest from reference TRBV7-9 and TRBJ2-1): DTGVSQNPRHKITKRGQNVTFRCDPISEHNRLYWYRQTLGQGPEFLTYFQNEAQLEKSRLLSDRFSAERPKGSFSTLEIQRTEQGDSAMYLCASSHTQLGYNEQFFGPGTRLTVL.

The rearrangement links TRBV5-1 to TRBJ1-3; 9 nucleotides line up with TRBD1. Germline V gene data show CDR1 as SGHRS and CDR2 as YFSETQ. The V segment lost 3 bases and the J segment 4 bases; nucleotides outside the gene matches: 11. The CDR3 is 17 amino acids. CDR3 in amino acids: CASSSGTGNFFGNTIYF. In nucleotides, the CDR3 is TGCGCCAGCAGCTCCGGGACAGGGAATTTCTTCGGAAACACCATATATTTT. Supplemented by reference TRBV5-1 and TRBJ1-3, the full variable domain reads KAGVTQTPRYLIKTRGQQVTLSCSPISGHRSVSWYQQTPGQGLQFLFEYFSETQRNKGNFPGRFSGRQFSNSRSEMNVSTLELGDSALYLCASSSGTGNFFGNTIYFGEGSWLTVV.

The chain employs TRBV6-5 and TRBJ2-5; D is perhaps TRBD2 (5 bases). The CDR3 totals 14 residues. The germline CDR1 and CDR2 sequences are MNHEY and SVGAGI. V was trimmed by 2 bases and J by 5 bases, leaving 12 bases between them. CDR3 nucleotides: TGTGCCAGCAGTTACGGTCCCCGAGGGGAGACCCAGTACTTC. Protein sequence: CASSYGPRGETQYF.

V and J are TRBV4-1 and TRBJ2-7; D call uncertain. CDR1 and CDR2 (germline): MGHRA, YSYEKL. CDR3 length equals 11 residues. Between the trimmed V and J ends, which lost 3 bases and 7 bases, there was a span of 7 bases. CDR3 sequence (DNA): TGCGCCAGCAGCCAGACCGGGGAGCAGTACTTC. As protein: CASSQTGEQYF.

This rearrangement joins TRBV6-6 to TRBJ1-2; D remains ambiguous. This CDR3 spans 13 amino acids. Trimming took off 0 bases at V and 7 bases at J, with 9 bases between the two ends. Germline V lookup: CDR1 MNHNY, CDR2 SVGAGI (reference sequence). CDR3 loop: CASSYSSRGGYTF. The CDR3 DNA follows: TGTGCCAGCAGTTACTCCTCTAGAGGTGGCTACACCTTC.

The chain couples TRBV27 to TRBJ1-1; D remains unclear. CDR3 length equals 13 residues. CDR1 is MNHEY, CDR2 SMNVEV, per germline (reference sequence). V lost 5 bases to trimming and J lost 5 bases, with 12 bases between them. Here the CDR3 DNA reads TGTGCCAGCAGTCCAGCGGGAATTACTGAAGCTTTCTTT. Protein product: CASSPAGITEAFF.

This chain connects TRBV4-1 to TRBJ2-1, with D perhaps assigned TRBD1 or TRBD2 (5 bases each). Trimming pared 6 bases from V and 2 bases from J, leaving 14 bases between. CDR3 size: 15 residues. The V gene's germline CDR1 is MGHRA and CDR2 YSYEKL. CDR3 sequence reads: CASSQGPLPYNEQFF. As DNA, the CDR3 is TGCGCCAGCAGTCAGGGACCCCTCCCCTACAATGAGCAGTTCTTC.

The V gene is TRBV15, the J gene TRBJ2-2, with 8 bases lining up with TRBD1. The length of the CDR3 is 16 residues. The junction had 7 bases not matched to a gene; V was cut back by 0 bases and J by 7 bases. CDR1 is LNHNV, CDR2 YYDKDF, per germline (reference sequence). The chain's CDR3 is CATSRDSGQGDGELFF. In DNA, the CDR3 is TGTGCCACCAGCAGAGATTCAGGACAGGGCGACGGGGAGCTGTTTTTT.

The chain has TRBV6-4 and TRBJ2-3; D might be TRBD1 (6 bases). The V and J ends lost 5 bases and 2 bases respectively, with 14 bases between them. The length of the CDR3 is 15 residues. Germline lookup yields CDR1 MRHNA and CDR2 SNTAGT. CDR3 sequence (DNA): TGTGCCAGCAGTCCCGGGACATCATCCACAGATACGCAGTATTTT. Its translation is CASSPGTSSTDTQYF.

V usage is TRBV11-2 and J usage is TRBJ2-2; a weak D match, TRBD2 (7 bases). Trimming shortened V by 5 bases and J by 7 bases, and 29 bases separated the two germline ends. Germline loops: CDR1 SGHAT, CDR2 FQNNGV. The CDR3 runs 19 residues. The DNA of the CDR3 is TGTGCCAGCAGCCCCTGGGGGGGCGGCGGGATCGCCGGGAACGGGGAGCTGTTTTTT. It codes for CASSPWGGGGIAGNGELFF.